This is a list of T cell receptor beta chains from one sample in a study of blood T cell repertoires in COVID-19. The method was immunoSEQ multiplex PCR; TCRdb's version includes in-frame clones alone and lacks a portion of them. The sample lists 190,000 or so clones; approximately 87% were seen once. Material: peripheral blood. Source of these receptors: a woman younger than 35 who had recovered from COVID-19. The CDR3 runs from the conserved cysteine through the conserved F or W. The D gene is left open where the match is weak. Only part of the rows carry a size: once, few, many, or a class if the clone is expanded.

D: TRBD1
V: TRBV30
J: TRBJ2-4
size: .
CDR3: CASEDRGENIQYF
DNA: TGTGCCTCCGAGGACAGGGGTGAAAACATTCAGTACTTC

D: .
V: TRBV27
J: TRBJ2-5
size: few
CDR3: CASSGRRGPQETQYF
DNA: TGTGCCAGCAGTGGCAGAAGGGGCCCTCAAGAGACCCAGTACTTC

D: .
V: TRBV10-3
J: TRBJ1-1
size: .
CDR3: CAISARTGDEAFF
DNA: TGTGCCATCAGTGCTCGGACGGGAGATGAAGCTTTCTTT

D: TRBD2
V: TRBV3-1/TRBV3-2
J: TRBJ2-3
size: .
CDR3: CASRQIAGGPEGTDTQYF
DNA: TGTGCCAGCAGACAAATAGCGGGAGGGCCCGAAGGCACAGATACGCAGTATTTT

D: .
V: TRBV11-3
J: TRBJ2-1
size: .
CDR3: CASSSSMSSSSASQLFF
DNA: .

D: .
V: TRBV7-3
J: TRBJ2-3
size: .
CDR3: CASSFGGPTDTQYF
DNA: TGTGCCAGCAGCTTCGGCGGCCCCACAGATACGCAGTATTTT

D: TRBD1
V: TRBV6-2/TRBV6-3
J: TRBJ1-4
size: .
CDR3: CASSPGGVGIEKLFF
DNA: TGTGCCAGCAGCCCAGGGGGTGTCGGCATTGAAAAACTGTTTTTT

D: .
V: TRBV7-9
J: TRBJ1-1
size: .
CDR3: CASSPIGRGNTEAFF
DNA: TGTGCCAGCAGCCCGATTGGGCGGGGAAACACTGAAGCTTTCTTT

D: .
V: TRBV19
J: TRBJ2-5
size: .
CDR3: CASSIGGLRETQYF
DNA: TGTGCCAGTAGTATAGGGGGCCTCAGGGAGACCCAGTACTTC

D: .
V: TRBV4-3
J: TRBJ2-6
size: few
CDR3: CASSQDLGSGANVLTF
DNA: TGCGCCAGCAGCCAAGATCTAGGCTCTGGGGCCAACGTCCTGACTTTC

D: .
V: TRBV28
J: TRBJ1-2
size: .
CDR3: CASIPYVQGYGYTF
DNA: TGTGCCAGCATCCCCTACGTGCAGGGCTATGGCTACACCTTC

D: TRBD1
V: TRBV2
J: TRBJ1-1
size: .
CDR3: CASGGWTGGTEAFF
DNA: TGTGCCAGCGGGGGGTGGACAGGGGGCACTGAAGCTTTCTTT

D: .
V: TRBV9
J: TRBJ1-1
size: .
CDR3: CASRKNPGTSLTEAFF
DNA: TGTGCCAGCAGGAAAAATCCCGGGACATCTCTCACTGAAGCTTTCTTT

D: .
V: TRBV7-2
J: TRBJ2-1
size: once
CDR3: CASRLVGEEYNEQFF
DNA: TGTGCCAGCAGGTTAGTGGGGGAGGAGTACAATGAGCAGTTCTTC

D: .
V: TRBV11-2
J: TRBJ2-1
size: .
CDR3: CASSLEFSGGRNEQFF
DNA: TGTGCCAGCAGCTTAGAGTTTAGCGGAGGGCGGAATGAGCAGTTCTTC

D: TRBD2
V: TRBV15
J: TRBJ2-1
size: .
CDR3: CATSTRLAGRFSSYNEQFF
DNA: TGTGCCACCAGCACTCGACTAGCGGGACGCTTCAGCTCCTACAATGAGCAGTTCTTC

D: .
V: TRBV4-1
J: TRBJ2-2
size: few
CDR3: CASSEAWVGELFF
DNA: TGCGCCAGCAGCGAGGCCTGGGTGGGGGAGCTGTTTTTT

D: TRBD1
V: TRBV12-5
J: TRBJ1-2
size: .
CDR3: CASGPTTGQGARGYTF
DNA: TGTGCTAGTGGTCCGACAACGGGACAGGGGGCGCGTGGCTACACCTTC

D: TRBD2
V: TRBV27
J: TRBJ2-1
size: .
CDR3: CASSDRLAASSYNEQFF
DNA: TGTGCCAGCAGTGATAGACTAGCGGCGAGCTCCTACAATGAGCAGTTCTTC

D: TRBD2
V: TRBV5-1
J: TRBJ2-1
size: .
CDR3: CASSASGGSYYNEQFF
DNA: TGCGCCAGCAGCGCGAGCGGGGGGTCCTACTACAATGAGCAGTTCTTC

D: .
V: TRBV12-3/TRBV12-4
J: TRBJ2-3
size: .
CDR3: CASTSSDRHTQYF
DNA: TGTGCCAGCACCTCCTCGGACAGACATACGCAGTATTTT

D: .
V: TRBV3-1/TRBV3-2
J: TRBJ2-1
size: .
CDR3: CASSQERGNEQFF
DNA: TGTGCCAGCAGCCAAGAACGGGGGAATGAGCAGTTCTTC

D: .
V: TRBV5-6
J: TRBJ2-2
size: .
CDR3: CASTVLSAGELFF
DNA: TGTGCCAGCACCGTCCTGAGTGCCGGGGAGCTGTTTTTT

D: .
V: TRBV2
J: TRBJ1-5
size: once
CDR3: CASSSRDIGNQPQHF
DNA: TGTGCCAGCAGTTCCAGGGATATTGGCAATCAGCCCCAGCATTTT

D: TRBD1
V: TRBV10-3
J: TRBJ1-5
size: .
CDR3: CATAGQGESNQPQHF
DNA: TGTGCCACCGCCGGACAGGGGGAGAGCAATCAGCCCCAGCATTTT

D: .
V: TRBV19
J: TRBJ2-3
size: .
CDR3: CASSIRGLMGGLSTDTQYF
DNA: TGTGCCAGTAGTATACGCGGGTTGATGGGGGGACTTAGCACAGATACGCAGTATTTT

D: TRBD2
V: TRBV24-1
J: TRBJ2-2
size: .
CDR3: CATSSTGTSHTGELFF
DNA: TGTGCCACCAGTTCAACCGGGACTAGCCACACCGGGGAGCTGTTTTTT

D: .
V: TRBV29-1
J: TRBJ2-2
size: .
CDR3: CSVDYRDTGELFF
DNA: TGCAGCGTTGACTATCGGGACACCGGGGAGCTGTTTTTT

D: .
V: TRBV12-3/TRBV12-4
J: TRBJ1-2
size: .
CDR3: CASSLSVAGYTF
DNA: TGTGCCAGCAGCTTATCAGTAGCCGGCTACACCTTC

D: TRBD1
V: TRBV18
J: TRBJ1-1
size: .
CDR3: CASSRGQLNTEAFF
DNA: TGTGCCAGCTCACGGGGACAGTTGAACACTGAAGCTTTCTTT

D: TRBD1
V: TRBV19
J: TRBJ1-4
size: .
CDR3: CASSIEGQLNEKLFF
DNA: TGTGCCAGTAGTATAGAGGGACAGCTAAATGAAAAACTGTTTTTT

D: .
V: TRBV29-1
J: TRBJ1-1
size: .
CDR3: CSVEQGTEAFF
DNA: TGCAGCGTTGAGCAGGGCACTGAAGCTTTCTTT

D: .
V: TRBV7-2
J: TRBJ1-5
size: .
CDR3: CASSLTNRLQPQHF
DNA: TGTGCCAGCAGCTTAACTAACAGGCTGCAGCCCCAGCATTTT

D: .
V: TRBV25-1
J: TRBJ1-4
size: few
CDR3: CASSDEYNEKLFF
DNA: TGTGCCAGCAGTGACGAGTATAATGAAAAACTGTTTTTT

D: .
V: TRBV29-1
J: TRBJ1-5
size: .
CDR3: CSVRGHPNQPQHF
DNA: TGCAGCGTGAGGGGACACCCGAATCAGCCCCAGCATTTT

D: TRBD2
V: TRBV2
J: TRBJ2-3
size: .
CDR3: CAVSGGGRAPGDTQYF
DNA: TGTGCCGTCAGCGGGGGCGGGAGGGCCCCTGGAGATACGCAGTATTTT

D: .
V: TRBV3-1/TRBV3-2
J: TRBJ1-6
size: .
CDR3: CASSQYRAPYNSPLHF
DNA: TGTGCCAGCAGCCAGTACAGGGCGCCCTATAATTCACCCCTCCACTTT

D: .
V: TRBV24-1
J: TRBJ2-3
size: .
CDR3: CATSDPSRADTQYF
DNA: TGTGCCACCAGTGACCCCAGTCGGGCAGATACGCAGTATTTT

D: TRBD2
V: TRBV6-5
J: TRBJ2-7
size: .
CDR3: CASTVSGGISYEQYF
DNA: TGTGCCAGCACTGTTAGCGGGGGGATCTCCTACGAGCAGTACTTC

D: .
V: TRBV12-5
J: TRBJ1-1
size: .
CDR3: CASGLVLGANTEAFF
DNA: TGTGCTAGTGGTTTGGTACTGGGGGCGAACACTGAAGCTTTCTTT

D: .
V: TRBV19
J: TRBJ1-5
size: few
CDR3: CASKTGSNQPQHF
DNA: TGTGCCAGTAAAACAGGGAGCAATCAGCCCCAGCATTTT

D: .
V: TRBV6-2/TRBV6-3
J: TRBJ1-2
size: once
CDR3: CASSSRGAPYGYTF
DNA: TGTGCCAGCAGTTCCAGGGGTGCGCCGTATGGCTACACCTTC